These 11 T cell receptor beta chains originate from one sample sequenced in a study of Ad26.COV2.S vaccination and SARS-CoV-2 variants. The treatment was: roughly 19 received Ad26.COV2.S at low or high dose, single or two shots; about 5 received placebo; per-sample allocation not given. Sampling occurred on day 63 after the first vaccine or placebo injection. The data were produced by immunoSEQ multiplex PCR, yet TCRdb's version contains in-frame clones alone and is incomplete. The sample holds 300,000 to 350,000 clones, 75% to 90% seen once. Source: peripheral blood, taken in a trial of Ad26.COV2.S vaccine versus placebo. Receptor source: a person aged 18-65 years who received the Ad26.COV2.S COVID-19 vaccine or a placebo.

V gene TRBV14 combines with J gene TRBJ2-3, with TRBD2 identical over 14 bases. V trimming: 8 bases; J trimming: 3 bases; junction bases outside the gene matches: 7. The CDR3 is 16 residues long. CDR1 is SGHDN, CDR2 FVKESK, per germline. CDR3 region: CASSGTSGSWTDTQYF. CDR3 bases: TGTGCCAGCTCCGGGACTAGCGGGAGTTGGACAGATACGCAGTATTTT.

The chain couples TRBV13 to TRBJ1-1; D is perhaps TRBD1 (6 bases). CDR1 and CDR2 from the germline V gene are PRHDT and FYEKMQ (reference sequence). The CDR3 consists of 15 residues. V gave up 0 bases and J gave up 4 bases, with 12 bases separating them. The CDR3 sequence is CASSLGQGMSTEAFF. DNA of the CDR3: TGTGCCAGCAGCTTAGGCCAGGGGATGAGCACTGAAGCTTTCTTT.

This sequence joins TRBV7-8 and TRBJ2-1, with D unclear. This CDR3 comprises 14 residues. Germline lookup yields CDR1 SGHVS and CDR2 FQNEAQ. V was pared by 3 bases and J by 4 bases, with 10 bases between. The CDR3 nucleotides read TGTGCCAGCAGCTTTGACGCCGGGTACAATGAGCAGTTCTTC. Residues: CASSFDAGYNEQFF.

The genes are TRBV9 and TRBJ2-7; 14 bases align to TRBD2. V shed 0 bases, J shed 0 bases, and the junction held 11 bases outside the gene matches. Germline CDR1 SGDLS, CDR2 YYNGEE. The CDR3 sequence is 20 residues long. CDR3 coding DNA: TGTGCCAGCAGCGTAGGGGGGACTAGCGGGGGCCCCCTGAGCTCCTACGAGCAGTACTTC. Protein: CASSVGGTSGGPLSSYEQYF.

The rearrangement uses TRBV7-9 and TRBJ2-7; no clear D gene. Germline V gene sequence: CDR1 SEHNR, CDR2 FQNEAQ (reference sequence). Trimming took 1 base from V and 0 from J, leaving 7 bases between them. The CDR3 length is 14 residues. The CDR3: CASSLDQLSYEQYF. Written as DNA, the CDR3 is TGTGCCAGCAGCTTAGACCAGCTCTCCTACGAGCAGTACTTC.

In nucleotides, the CDR3 is TGCGCCAGCAGCTTGGGGTCCAGAAACACTGAAGCTTTCTTT. Protein sequence: CASSLGSRNTEAFF. J is TRBJ1-1 and V is TRBV5-1; unclear D gene. CDR1 SGHRS and CDR2 YFSETQ come from the germline V gene. The CDR3 has 14 amino acids. V was shortened by 0 bases and J by 2 bases, with 8 bases between the two germline ends.

This chain joins TRBV2 and TRBJ2-5; 11 bases align to TRBD2. The CDR3 length is 15 residues. Germline V gene lookup returns CDR1 SNHLY and CDR2 FYNNEI. Losses at the gene ends were 5 bases for V and 4 bases for J; bases not matched to a gene: 6. CDR3 sequence: CASSSTSGRGETQYF. The CDR3 DNA follows: TGTGCCAGCAGTTCTACTAGCGGGAGAGGAGAGACCCAGTACTTC.

The chain has TRBV5-4 and TRBJ2-1; D gene uncertain. The CDR3 sequence is 14 residues long. The germline V gene encodes CDR1 SGHNT and CDR2 YYREEE (reference sequence). V lost 5 bases, J lost 5 bases, and 14 bases lay in between. In DNA form, the CDR3 reads TGTGCCAGCAGGACCAGCGCTGGGAACAATGAGCAGTTCTTC. This gives the protein CASRTSAGNNEQFF.

The V call is TRBV18, the J call TRBJ2-1, with TRBD1 matching over 7 bases. Germline trimming cut 3 bases from V and 3 bases from J; bases unmatched to any gene: 5. Per germline, CDR1 KGHSH and CDR2 LQKENI. This CDR3 region has 15 residues. The CDR3 is CASSPLGQYYNEQFF. The CDR3 region has the DNA TGTGCCAGCTCACCCCTGGGACAGTACTACAATGAGCAGTTCTTC.

This clone was seen a single time. V and J are TRBV19 and TRBJ2-1, with D possibly TRBD2 on 6 matching bases. This CDR3 is 14 amino acids long. CDR1 and CDR2 (germline): LNHDA, SQIVND (reference sequence). V was clipped by 3 bases and J by 9 bases, with 15 bases between them. The CDR3 sequence: CASSISGLGGEQFF. CDR3 nucleotide sequence: TGTGCCAGTAGTATCAGCGGGTTGGGCGGTGAGCAGTTCTTC.

This clone appeared once. V usage is TRBV5-1 and J usage is TRBJ2-5, with 8 bases fitting TRBD1. The CDR3 sequence is 13 residues long. The ends lost 5 bases at V and 5 bases at J; junction bases unmatched: 5. Germline V lookup: CDR1 SGHRS, CDR2 YFSETQ. The CDR3 spells CASSYQGAETQYF. Here the CDR3 DNA reads TGCGCCAGCAGTTACCAGGGGGCCGAGACCCAGTACTTC.